The entry that follows covers one T cell receptor beta chain sequence. Its antigen is not known. This sample is part of a study of T cells in Graves' hyperthyroidism and ophthalmopathy. The germline V gene encodes CDR1 SNHLY and CDR2 FYNNEI. Trimming removed 6 bases from V and 2 bases from J, with 12 bases in between. The CDR3 runs to 14 residues. The study, taken as a whole, reports: Most thyroid clonotypes that were expanded above 0.001 also turned up in blood.

Diagnostic decisions used clinical symptoms, serum thyroxine and TRAb, thyroid ultrasound and orbital computed tomography. RNA transcripts provided the source from which TCR beta CDR3 regions were amplified. The HTBI primer set drove a first-round RT-PCR of the TCR CDR3. TCRdb re-called the multiplex PCR reads through MiXCR, storing one row per CDR3 protein. The table includes roughly 570,000 distinct CDR3 sequences, 40% to 55% detected once. The clonotype was recovered from a woman aged 18-29 years with Graves' hyperthyroidism. The sample consisted of peripheral blood or thyroid tissue (not recorded which). The chain employs TRBV2 and TRBJ2-3, with TRBD1 as a possible D gene (6 bases). CDR3: CASRYRTDTDTQYF. As DNA, the CDR3 is TGTGCCAGCAGATATCGGACAGACACAGATACGCAGTATTTT.